One sample yielded the 9 T cell receptor beta chains listed below, sequenced in a study of T cells in Graves' hyperthyroidism and ophthalmopathy (dated by TCRdb to the late 2010s). The library was built by means of multiplex PCR. TCRdb names Illumina HiSeq 2000 as the instrument used. The TCR beta CDR3 regions were amplified from RNA transcripts. The first round of RT-PCR for the TCR CDR3 was performed with the HTBI primer set and the Qiagen OneStep RT-PCR kit. The public reads were quality trimmed at Q25 with fastp and then assembled into clones with MiXCR by TCRdb, keeping productive beta chains. Every entry covers one CDR3 protein and lists the most common genes and DNA from its rows. Within this sample are about 380,000 distinct CDR3 sequences, with less than 20% of them counted one time only. Jointly, the top ten make up 40% of the sample. Sequenced material: blood. Receptors were obtained from a man younger than 35 with Graves' ophthalmopathy.

This clonotype occurred many times. The chain is built from TRBV5-1 and TRBJ2-3; the match to TRBD1 covers 12 bases. After removal of 4 bases from V and 5 bases from J, the junction contained 8 bases not matched to a gene. The CDR3 covers 16 residues. CDR1 is SGHRS, CDR2 YFSETQ, per germline. Here the CDR3 DNA reads TGCGCCAGCAGCCAAATGGGACAGGGGGCAAAAGATACGCAGTATTTT. Its translation: CASSQMGQGAKDTQYF.

This clonotype was recorded only once. The rearrangement joins TRBV20-1 to TRBJ2-1; 8 nucleotides line up with TRBD1. Germline V gene data show CDR1 as DFQATT and CDR2 as SNEGSKA (reference sequence). Trimming at V came to 6 bases and at J to 4 bases, leaving 8 bases not matched to a gene. The CDR3 runs to 14 residues. As DNA, the CDR3 is TGCAGTGCAGGGGGACAGGACCTTTACAATGAGCAGTTCTTC. This sequence encodes CSAGGQDLYNEQFF.

In this sample, this clonotype turned up once. This chain connects TRBV11-2 to TRBJ2-3; the match to TRBD2 covers 8 bases. The V and J ends lost 0 bases and 3 bases, in that order; junction bases with no gene match: 8. This CDR3 region has 17 residues. In germline, CDR1 is SGHAT, CDR2 FQNNGV. CDR3 amino acids: CASSLEAAGGRTDTQYF. As DNA, the CDR3 is TGTGCCAGCAGCTTAGAGGCAGCAGGCGGGAGGACAGATACGCAGTATTTT.

Here the CDR3 reads CASSVVQGARNEQFF. The CDR3 DNA sequence: TGTGCCAGCAGCGTAGTACAGGGGGCAAGGAATGAGCAGTTCTTC. The chain combines TRBV9 with TRBJ2-1, with TRBD1 identical over 9 bases. From germline, CDR1 is SGDLS and CDR2 YYNGEE. This CDR3 region has 15 residues. Trimming removed 0 bases from V and 7 bases from J; junction bases left unmatched: 5.

The V and J genes are TRBV5-1 and TRBJ2-3; D is possibly TRBD2 (5 bases). V shed 3 bases and J shed 1 base, with 12 bases lying between them. The CDR3 covers 15 residues. Germline V gives CDR1 SGHRS, CDR2 YFSETQ. CDR3 nucleotides: TGCGCCAGCAGCTACGGACTTGAAGGCACAGATACGCAGTATTTT. Its translation is CASSYGLEGTDTQYF.

This clonotype was picked up many times. J is TRBJ2-5 and V is TRBV3-1; TRBD2 agrees at 8 bases. V dropped 0 bases and J dropped 2; count of bases not matched to a gene: 2. The CDR3 extends over 15 amino acids. Germline assignment: CDR1 LGHDT and CDR2 YNNKEL (reference sequence). Here the CDR3 reads CASSQEPSGQETQYF. The CDR3 nucleotides are TGTGCCAGCAGCCAAGAACCTAGCGGGCAAGAGACCCAGTACTTC.

This clonotype was counted many times. The rearrangement links TRBV2 to TRBJ2-5; tentatively, D is TRBD1 (6 bases). The CDR3 consists of 11 residues. The germline V gene has CDR1 SNHLY and CDR2 FYNNEI. The V end lost 9 bases, the J end lost 1 base, and 6 bases lay between the germline ends. In DNA, the CDR3 is TGTGCCAGGGGGGCCCAAGAGACCCAGTACTTC. Its translation: CARGAQETQYF.

As regards this clonotype: A much larger clone lies one base from this, so it may be a read error. The V gene is TRBV11-2, the J gene TRBJ2-2, with 7 bases aligning to TRBD1. Germline values: CDR1 SGHAT, CDR2 FQNNGV. This CDR3 spans 16 amino acids. CDR3 region: CACRLAGTANTGELFF. The CDR3 DNA sequence: TGTGCCTGCAGGCTTGCAGGGACAGCGAACACCGGGGAGCTGTTTTTT.

In its sample, this clonotype was seen many times. The CDR3 region is CASSPPVPGQGGYTF. The CDR3 bases are TGTGCCAGCAGCCCCCCAGTACCGGGCCAGGGGGGCTACACCTTC. The chain carries TRBV12-3 or TRBV12-4 and TRBJ1-2, with D perhaps TRBD1 (6 bases). The CDR3 has 15 amino acids. V lost 6 bases to trimming and J lost 8 bases, with 22 bases between them.